What follows are 3 T cell receptor beta chains derived from one specimen sequenced in a study of cytomegalovirus exposure and HLA in healthy donors. The PCR was carried out with 60 Vbeta primers and 13 Jbeta primers. Generated by immunoSEQ multiplex PCR, the TCRdb table keeps only in-frame clones and is missing some. The sample's table shows some 70,000 clones. The sample consisted of PBMCs. The receptors stem from a boy aged 5-17 years in good health and CMV-seronegative.

The rearrangement links TRBV5-8 to TRBJ1-5; 7 positions match TRBD1. The V gene's germline CDR1 is SGHTS and CDR2 YDEGEE. The V gene end was trimmed by 4 bases and the J gene end by 4 bases; junction bases not matched to a gene: 8. This CDR3 is built from 15 residues. CDR3 bases: TGTGCCAGCAGCCCAGGGACAGTCCTGAATCAGCCCCAGCATTTT. Encoded protein: CASSPGTVLNQPQHF.

The chain has TRBV14 and TRBJ2-5, with D uncertain. The CDR3 contains 13 residues. Germline CDR1 SGHDN, CDR2 FVKESK. V lost 2 bases, J lost 5 bases, and 9 bases lay in between. This chain's CDR3 is CASSQKVGETQYF. CDR3 coding DNA: TGTGCCAGCAGCCAAAAGGTCGGGGAGACCCAGTACTTC.

The genes are TRBV6-5 and TRBJ2-3; possible D gene TRBD1, 6 bases. CDR3 length: 13 amino acids. The germline V and J ends were trimmed by 6 bases and 2 bases, with 9 bases remaining between them. The V gene's germline CDR1 is MNHEY and CDR2 SVGAGI. The CDR3 sequence: CASRDRVTDTQYF. DNA of the CDR3: TGTGCCAGCAGGGACAGAGTCACAGATACGCAGTATTTT.